This is a list of T cell receptor beta chains from one sample in a study of identical twins. Each CDR3 protein is one row after TCRdb ran MiXCR on the 5' RACE reads. The sample has a few hundred thousand distinct CDR3 sequences; 7.5% to 10% are singletons. These sequences were also reported in another study, on yellow fever vaccine responses in identical twins.

The source material was PBMCs. The receptors shown here come from a woman between 18 and 29 years old in good health. Both conserved end residues are part of each CDR3. The order of the fields is J gene, D gene, V gene, clone size, CDR3 DNA, CDR3 protein. D genes are given only for firm matches. Size values are once, few and many counts, or a class for expanded clones, and some rows have none.

TRBJ2-7,.,TRBV5-4,.,TGTGCCAGCAGCGTCGGACAGAGGGACGAGCAGTACTTC,CASSVGQRDEQYF
TRBJ2-7,.,TRBV11-2,many,TGTGCCAGCAGCTTTGGGATCATCGGGGACTTGCACTACGAGCAGTACTTC,CASSFGIIGDLHYEQYF
TRBJ2-4,.,TRBV11-2,many,TGTGCCAGCAGCACCGGACAGCTAGCCAAAAACATTCAGTACTTC,CASSTGQLAKNIQYF
TRBJ2-2,.,TRBV7-2,few,TGTGCCAGCAGCACCTTTAGCACCGGGGAGCTGTTTTTT,CASSTFSTGELFF
TRBJ2-2,TRBD1,TRBV2,few,TGTGCCAGCAGTGGGAGACAGGGGGCTTACACCGGGGAGCTGTTTTTT,CASSGRQGAYTGELFF
TRBJ2-7,.,TRBV19,few,TGTGCCAGCGGTCTCGGGACTGACTCCTACGAGCAGTACTTC,CASGLGTDSYEQYF
TRBJ2-2,.,TRBV6-5,many,TGTGCCAGCAGTTGGTATAGCACCGGGGAGCTGTTTTTT,CASSWYSTGELFF
TRBJ1-1,.,TRBV5-5,many,TGTGCCAGCAGCTTCGGCGGGGCAGGGAGATACACTGAAGCTTTCTTT,CASSFGGAGRYTEAFF
TRBJ2-2,TRBD2,TRBV5-5,many,TGTGCCAGCAGCTTGGCCGTAGCGGGGGCGGTCGGGGAGCTGTTTTTT,CASSLAVAGAVGELFF
TRBJ2-3,.,TRBV19,few,TGTGCCAGTAGTAGAGGGCTGGGGAATACGCAGTATTTT,CASSRGLGNTQYF
TRBJ2-1,TRBD2,TRBV27,.,TGTGCCAGCAGGACTAGCGAACTGTGGAATGAGCAGTTCTTC,CASRTSELWNEQFF
TRBJ2-5,.,TRBV5-1,many,TGCGCCAGCAGCTTGGAGGCCGGGGTCCGAGAGACCCAGTACTTC,CASSLEAGVRETQYF
TRBJ2-2,TRBD2,TRBV7-2,.,TGTGCCAGCAGCTCCGACCTAGCGGGAGCTTATACCGGGGAGCTGTTTTTT,CASSSDLAGAYTGELFF
TRBJ2-7,.,TRBV5-1,.,TGCGCCAGCAGCTTGGAGTGGGGGCCTTACGAGCAGTACTTC,CASSLEWGPYEQYF
TRBJ2-7,.,TRBV12-3/TRBV12-4,many,TGTGCCAGCAGTTTACAGGAATTCGAGCAGTACTTC,CASSLQEFEQYF
TRBJ2-3,.,TRBV7-2,many,TGTGCCAGCAGCACACAGGGTTCAGATACGCAGTATTTT,CASSTQGSDTQYF
TRBJ2-3,.,TRBV3-1,many,TGTGCCAGCAGCCAAGTAGGGGGAGGCACAGATACGCAGTATTTT,CASSQVGGGTDTQYF
TRBJ2-2,.,TRBV29-1,few,TGCAGCGTTTACTCCGGGTCCGGGGAGCTGTTTTTT,CSVYSGSGELFF